This T cell receptor beta chain was recovered during a study of blood T cell repertoires in COVID-19. Across the whole study: The origin of the acute and convalescent COVID-19 samples was the United States, Italy and Spain. PBMCs, B-cell-depleted T cells, or T cells were the source of the cDNA or gDNA that made up the material.

Study processing details: Reference gene primers were amplified, and this amplification served to estimate nucleated cell counts. Data came from immunoSEQ multiplex PCR; TCRdb stores just in-frame clones and leaves some out. V and J calls and clone size are those listed in that table; D and trimming were worked out from the DNA. The table includes 210,000 or so clones, approximately 84% detected once. The count of this clone is one. In germline, CDR1 is SGDLS, CDR2 YYNGEE. The V segment lost 1 base and the J segment 6 bases; nucleotides outside the gene matches: 2. The CDR3 has 13 residues. The sequence was collected from a man aged 35 to 55 with active or convalescent COVID-19. The sequencing input was peripheral blood. The V call is TRBV9, the J call TRBJ1-1; 8 nucleotides match TRBD1. The CDR3 region has the DNA TGTGCCAGCAGCGTACAGGGGGCGGCTGAAGCTTTCTTT. It codes for CASSVQGAAEAFF.